The 30 T cell receptor beta chains given below trace back to one sample, sequenced in a study of cytotoxic CD8 clonotypes in ibrutinib-treated CLL. Profiling relied on immunoSEQ multiplex PCR, and the TCRdb table lists in-frame clones only, not all of them. The table records roughly 11,000 clones, 81% of them present only once. Sequenced here: PBMCs, sampled at disease progression, from a patient treated with ibrutinib. The receptors here all came from a human donor with chronic lymphocytic leukemia.

Only one count was recorded for this clone. The CDR3 region has the DNA TGCGCCAGCAGCTTGACAGGGTCCCACACAACTAATGAAAAACTGTTTTTT. This encodes CASSLTGSHTTNEKLFF. The chain combines TRBV5-1 with TRBJ1-4; D is perhaps TRBD1 (6 bases). From germline, CDR1 is SGHRS and CDR2 YFSETQ. The length of the CDR3 is 17 residues. Deletions cut 1 base from V and 0 bases from J, with 13 bases between.

The chain is built from TRBV14 and TRBJ2-7; unclear D gene. The CDR3 sequence is 14 residues long. Trimming cost V 0 bases and J 7 bases, with 13 bases left between them. The germline CDR1 and CDR2 sequences are SGHDN and FVKESK. The chain's CDR3 is CASSQDLESVEQYF. DNA for the CDR3: TGTGCCAGCAGCCAAGATTTGGAGTCTGTGGAGCAGTACTTC. The complete variable domain, with remaining parts taken from reference TRBV14 and TRBJ2-7, reads EAGVTQFPSHSVIEKGQTVTLRCDPISGHDNLYWYRRVMGKEIKFLLHFVKESKQDESGMPNNRFLAERTGGTYSTLKVQPAELEDSGVYFCASSQDLESVEQYFGPGTRLTVT.

The chain is built from TRBV6-1 and TRBJ1-5; the D is unclear. The CDR3 contains 14 residues. Germline-derived CDR1 and CDR2 are MNHNS and SASEGT. The germline V and J ends were trimmed by 3 bases and 3 bases, with 9 bases remaining between them. The CDR3 region is CASSDQPINQPQHF. CDR3 bases: TGTGCCAGCAGTGACCAGCCGATCAATCAGCCCCAGCATTTT.

The V and J genes are TRBV9 and TRBJ2-3; a weak D match, TRBD2 (6 bases). Germline V gene lookup returns CDR1 SGDLS and CDR2 YYNGEE. The ends were cut back, 2 bases at V and 0 bases at J, with 10 bases in the middle. The CDR3 covers 15 residues. The CDR3 here is CASSVWEVSTDTQYF. In DNA form, the CDR3 reads TGTGCCAGCAGCGTCTGGGAGGTTAGCACAGATACGCAGTATTTT.

The chain has TRBV19 and TRBJ2-5; tentatively, D is TRBD2 (5 bases). The V end lost 4 bases, the J end lost 2 bases, and 5 bases lay between the germline ends. The CDR3 totals 12 residues. Looked up from germline, CDR1 is LNHDA and CDR2 is SQIVND (reference sequence). This CDR3 reads CASSTGQETQYF. DNA for the CDR3: TGTGCCAGTAGTACGGGACAAGAGACCCAGTACTTC.

This clone occurred once. Other DNA sequences in the same sample also yield this CDR3. This rearrangement joins TRBV5-1 to TRBJ2-3; D might be TRBD1 (6 bases). The CDR3 sequence is 16 residues long. Germline V gene lookup returns CDR1 SGHRS and CDR2 YFSETQ. V was cut by 4 bases and J by 2 bases, with 17 bases left in between. The CDR3 protein is CASSVTNDRSTDTQYF. The CDR3 DNA is TGCGCCAGCAGCGTTACTAACGACAGGTCCACAGATACGCAGTATTTT.

In this sample, this clone turned up once. The rearrangement links TRBV5-6 to TRBJ2-7, with a possible D match to TRBD1 (6 bases). V dropped 4 bases and J dropped 1 base, with 9 bases sitting between them. This CDR3 has 13 amino acids. Germline assignment: CDR1 SGHDT and CDR2 YYEEEE. This chain's CDR3 is CASSLRGSYEQYF. CDR3 nucleotides: TGTGCCAGCAGCCTGAGGGGGTCCTACGAGCAGTACTTC.

This chain joins TRBV5-1 and TRBJ1-2, with 9 nucleotides matching TRBD1. Germline V gene data show CDR1 as SGHRS and CDR2 as YFSETQ. J was trimmed by 6 bases and V by 4 bases; bases with no gene match: 4. CDR3 length: 13 amino acids. Here the CDR3 reads CASSQGQGNGYTF. The CDR3 region has the DNA TGCGCCAGCAGCCAGGGACAGGGAAATGGCTACACCTTC.

This clone was detected only a few times. The V call is TRBV29-1, the J call TRBJ1-3, with no clear D. The CDR3 runs to 12 residues. V was shortened by 7 bases and J by 7 bases, with 14 bases between the two germline ends. The germline CDR1 and CDR2 sequences are SQVTM and ANQGSEA. The CDR3 DNA reads as TGCAGCGGAACATATGGGGATAACACCATATATTTT. It translates to CSGTYGDNTIYF.

Written as DNA, the CDR3 is TGTGCCAGTAGTGCCTCTGATAGCACCACTCATAACTATGGCTACACCTTC. As protein: CASSASDSTTHNYGYTF. V is TRBV19 and J is TRBJ1-2; D is uncertain. Trimming took off 5 bases at V and 1 base at J, with 20 bases between the two ends. Germline CDR1 and CDR2: LNHDA and SQIVND (reference sequence). The CDR3 contains 17 residues.

V and J are TRBV2 and TRBJ2-3; TRBD1 or TRBD2 may be the D gene (5 bases each). CDR3 length: 15 amino acids. V was pared by 8 bases and J by 4 bases, with 19 bases between. Germline CDR1 reads SNHLY; CDR2 reads FYNNEI. CDR3 protein: CASGWGSGGADTQYF. CDR3 sequence (DNA): TGTGCCAGCGGGTGGGGCTCAGGAGGTGCAGATACGCAGTATTTT.

The chain uses TRBV6-5 and TRBJ1-2, with 7 bases lining up with TRBD1. The germline gives CDR1 MNHEY, CDR2 SVGAGI. The CDR3 sequence is 13 residues long. J was trimmed by 0 bases and V by 7 bases; bases with no gene match: 2. The DNA for the CDR3 is TGTGCCAGCACCCAGGGGGCTAACTATGGCTACACCTTC. Translated: CASTQGANYGYTF.

The V and J genes are TRBV28 and TRBJ1-4, with unresolved D. The CDR3 spans 14 residues. V lost 6 bases, J lost 2 bases, and 10 bases lay in between. Germline V gives CDR1 MDHEN, CDR2 SYDVKM. For the CDR3, the DNA is TGTGCCAGCAGGGAGGGAGGCACTAATGAAAAACTGTTTTTT. Translating gives CASREGGTNEKLFF.

This clone is labeled medium-sized. V is TRBV18 and J is TRBJ1-1; D is uncertain. Per germline, CDR1 KGHSH and CDR2 LQKENI. The CDR3 is 15 residues long. V was pared by 3 bases and J by 1 base, with 12 bases between. For the CDR3, the DNA is TGTGCCAGCTCACCGTCAAACAAGCGGAACACTGAAGCTTTCTTT. Protein product: CASSPSNKRNTEAFF.

The chain recombines TRBV21-1 with TRBJ1-1; the listed D gene, TRBD1, was not tested against the DNA. TRBV21-1 is an annotated pseudogene. CDR3 size: 13 residues. This CDR3 reads CATGTGRGTEAFF. The CDR3, as DNA: TGTGCCACCGGGACAGGTCGTGGCACTGAAGCTTTCTTT.

This clone was counted a few times. DNA for the CDR3: TGTGCCAGCAGCTTGGCAGCCGTGAGTGGAAACACCATATATTTT. Its translation: CASSLAAVSGNTIYF. This chain connects TRBV5-6 to TRBJ1-3; D not certain. Per the germline V gene, CDR1 is SGHDT and CDR2 is YYEEEE. Trimming stripped 0 bases from V and 3 bases from J, with 10 bases between. The CDR3 is 15 residues long.

The V and J genes are TRBV5-6 and TRBJ2-1; D unclear. The CDR3 is 17 residues long. Trimming cost V 3 bases and J 0 bases, with 16 bases left between them. Germline CDR1 SGHDT, CDR2 YYEEEE. The DNA for the CDR3 is TGTGCCAGCAGCTCGGATCCGTCGGCCAGCTCCTACAATGAGCAGTTCTTC. Its protein is CASSSDPSASSYNEQFF.

The chain uses TRBV10-3 and TRBJ2-3; D is uncertain. V dropped 2 bases and J dropped 6 bases, with 6 bases sitting between them. CDR3 length equals 12 residues. Looked up from germline, CDR1 is ENHRY and CDR2 is SYGVKD. The DNA of the CDR3 is TGTGCCATCAGTGAGGCATGGGATACGCAGTATTTT. Translating it yields CAISEAWDTQYF.

CDR3 protein: CASSTGLAGFADTQYF. The CDR3 DNA reads TGTGCCAGTAGTACCGGACTAGCGGGATTCGCAGATACGCAGTATTTT. The genes are TRBV19 and TRBJ2-3; 12 positions agree with TRBD2. This CDR3 spans 16 amino acids. J lost 4 bases, V lost 4 bases, and 6 bases had no gene match. Germline CDR1 and CDR2: LNHDA and SQIVND (reference sequence).

V gene TRBV4-2 combines with J gene TRBJ2-7; TRBD1 matches at 11 bases. The CDR3 runs to 15 residues. Germline values: CDR1 LGHNA, CDR2 YNFKEQ. Losses at the gene ends were 0 bases for V and 3 bases for J; bases not matched to a gene: 1. The CDR3 nucleotides read TGTGCCAGCAGCCAAGAGGGACAGGGGGGCTACGAGCAGTACTTC. It is translated as CASSQEGQGGYEQYF.

The rearrangement uses TRBV6-1 and TRBJ1-3; D not certain. V lost 6 bases, J lost 4 bases, and 16 bases lay in between. The CDR3 is 15 amino acids. CDR1 is MNHNS, CDR2 SASEGT, per germline. CDR3 DNA: TGTGCCAGCAGGGTACGTGCCGTGCCGGGAAACACCATATATTTT. It encodes CASRVRAVPGNTIYF.

The chain couples TRBV19 to TRBJ1-1; TRBD1 might be the D (6 bases). In germline, CDR1 is LNHDA, CDR2 SQIVND (reference sequence). The V end was cut by 6 bases, the J end by 5 bases, with 19 bases between. The CDR3 extends over 15 amino acids. The CDR3 here is CASSLNTGMGTEAFF. CDR3 sequence (DNA): TGTGCCAGTAGCCTAAACACAGGGATGGGTACTGAAGCTTTCTTT. Together with reference TRBV19 and TRBJ1-1, the CDR3 gives the full variable domain: DGGITQSPKYLFRKEGQNVTLSCEQNLNHDAMYWYRQDPGQGLRLIYYSQIVNDFQKGDIAEGYSVSREKKESFPLTVTSAQKNPTAFYLCASSLNTGMGTEAFFGQGTRLTVV.

This sequence joins TRBV6-1 and TRBJ2-7; no reliable D call. The CDR3 runs 14 residues. In germline, CDR1 is MNHNS, CDR2 SASEGT. The V end lost 2 bases, the J end lost 2 bases, and 10 bases lay between the germline ends. CDR3 sequence: CASSELGGTYEQYF. Here the CDR3 DNA reads TGTGCCAGCAGTGAATTAGGCGGAACCTACGAGCAGTACTTC.

The chain uses TRBV7-9 and TRBJ2-4, with D perhaps matching TRBD2 (6 bases). Germline V CDR1 and CDR2: SEHNR, FQNEAQ (reference sequence). Trimming cost V 1 base and J 7 bases, with 11 bases left between them. This CDR3 comprises 14 residues. CDR3 region: CASSLDPAGNIQYF. For the CDR3, the DNA is TGTGCCAGCAGCTTAGATCCCGCGGGGAACATTCAGTACTTC.

This clone was found once. The CDR3 DNA is TGTGCCATCAGTGAGCGGGAGACAAAGGTCTACGAGCAGTACTTC. Its translation is CAISERETKVYEQYF. The V gene is TRBV10-3, the J gene TRBJ2-7, with a possible D match to TRBD2 (6 bases). CDR1 is ENHRY, CDR2 SYGVKD, per germline. The V end lost 2 bases, the J end lost 3 bases, and 14 bases lay between the germline ends. The CDR3 has 15 residues.

CDR3 DNA sequence: TGTGCCAGCAGTCCCGGGACATTTGGTTTGCACACCTTC. It translates to CASSPGTFGLHTF. This chain joins TRBV28 and TRBJ1-2; tentatively, D is TRBD1 (6 bases). Germline lookup yields CDR1 MDHEN and CDR2 SYDVKM. This CDR3 comprises 13 residues. The V gene lost 5 bases and the J gene lost 12 bases, with 19 bases spanning the gap.

The chain couples TRBV5-3 to TRBJ1-2; TRBD1 agrees at 10 bases. Being an ORF, TRBV5-3 has a function that is uncertain. CDR3 length equals 15 residues. After removal of 0 bases from V and 7 bases from J, the junction contained 6 bases not matched to a gene. CDR3 DNA sequence: TGTGCCAGAAGCTTGGCGGACAGGGGGAAGGGTGGCTACACCTTC. Protein sequence: CARSLADRGKGGYTF.

V gene TRBV2 combines with J gene TRBJ2-7; tentatively, D is TRBD1 or TRBD2 (5 bases each). Per the germline V gene, CDR1 is SNHLY and CDR2 is FYNNEI. The CDR3 has 15 amino acids. Trimming shortened V by 4 bases and J by 1 base, and 14 bases separated the two germline ends. The CDR3 region is CASSVQGTGSYEQYF. The CDR3 DNA reads as TGTGCCAGCAGTGTTCAAGGGACGGGGTCCTACGAGCAGTACTTC.

The sample holds a few counts of this clone. The chain uses TRBV27 and TRBJ1-5; D is ambiguous. CDR1 is MNHEY and CDR2 is SMNVEV in the germline V gene (reference sequence). V dropped 1 base and J dropped 1 base, with 5 bases sitting between them. The CDR3 has 14 amino acids. This CDR3 reads CASSLWPSNQPQHF. The DNA of the CDR3 is TGTGCCAGCAGTTTATGGCCGAGCAATCAGCCCCAGCATTTT.

CDR3 protein: CASSPLLAGSYEQYF. The CDR3 DNA sequence: TGTGCCAGCAGTCCTCTCCTAGCGGGGTCCTACGAGCAGTACTTC. This chain links TRBV28 with TRBJ2-7, with 9 nucleotides matching TRBD2. The length of the CDR3 is 15 residues. With V trimmed by 5 bases and J by 1 base, 6 bases remained unmatched. CDR1 is MDHEN, CDR2 SYDVKM, per germline.